The present entry profiles one T cell receptor (beta chain) with its context. Its antigen is unidentified. Sequencing targeted TCR beta in blood CD8+ and CD4+ T cells. Negative isolation yielded CD4+ and CD8+ T cells, and FACS enriched TEMRA cells. This specimen belongs to a study of CD8 T cells in Susac syndrome. Broader study findings: The TCR sequencing and HLA analysis in the study involved a relatively small number of individuals, as the study acknowledged.

With random hexamers, reverse transcription was performed on roughly 0.45 to 1 ug of RNA. Across 54 Vbeta and 13 Jbeta, TCR beta CDR3 was amplified with immunoSEQ multiplex PCR. TCRdb re-analysed the immunoSEQ multiplex PCR reads in MiXCR, keeping a single row per CDR3 protein. The sample has some 110,000 distinct CDR3 sequences, 90% to 95% seen once. The sequenced material came from CD4+ T cells from PBMCs. The sequence came from a human donor with multiple sclerosis.

This CDR3 reads CSVEILDYGYTF. Written as DNA, the CDR3 is TGCAGCGTTGAAATACTGGACTATGGCTACACCTTC. The chain uses TRBV29-1 and TRBJ1-2; unclear D gene. The germline V and J ends were trimmed by 2 bases and 3 bases, with 7 bases remaining between them. The CDR3 loop spans 12 amino acids. CDR1 and CDR2 (germline): SQVTM, ANQGSEA.